Following are 14 T cell receptor beta chains from one sample sequenced in a study of PD-L1 blockade in urothelial cancer. Time point indicated: pretreatment peripheral blood. Libraries were prepared by immunoSEQ multiplex PCR; TCRdb keeps only in-frame clonotypes and omits some of them. The sample has under 95,000 clones, 65% to 85% seen once. Sequences were derived from PBMCs, sampled around atezolizumab (anti-PD-L1) treatment. These receptor sequences come from a woman in her seventies with urothelial cancer.

The chain is built from TRBV4-1 and TRBJ2-7, with 14 bases aligning to TRBD2. Trimming cost V 4 bases and J 3 bases; bases outside gene matches: 2. The CDR3 is 15 residues long. Germline loops: CDR1 MGHRA, CDR2 YSYEKL. The CDR3 region has the DNA TGCGCCAGCAGCCTGGGACTAGCGGGAGACTACGAGCAGTACTTC. Amino acids: CASSLGLAGDYEQYF.

This clone was found a few times. The V call is TRBV5-1, the J call TRBJ2-2, with a tentative D call TRBD1 (6 bases). Germline CDR1 reads SGHRS; CDR2 reads YFSETQ. The V end was cut by 4 bases, the J end by 5 bases, with 15 bases between. The CDR3 has 15 amino acids. CDR3 amino acids: CASSPVVGATGELFF. The CDR3 DNA follows: TGCGCCAGCAGCCCGGTGGTGGGGGCAACCGGGGAGCTGTTTTTT.

The rearrangement uses TRBV7-2 and TRBJ2-5; 7 bases are a match to TRBD2. Per germline, CDR1 SGHTA and CDR2 FQGNSA. The CDR3 is 14 residues long. V lost 3 bases and J lost 4; bases outside the gene matches: 5. In DNA form, the CDR3 reads TGTGCCAGCAGCTTGGGACTATCTAGAGAGACCCAGTACTTC. The encoded protein is CASSLGLSRETQYF. The full variable domain, with the rest looked up from reference TRBV7-2 and TRBJ2-5, is GAGVSQSPSNKVTEKGKDVELRCDPISGHTALYWYRQSLGQGLEFLIYFQGNSAPDKSGLPSDRFSAERTGGSVSTLTIQRTQQEDSAVYLCASSLGLSRETQYFGPGTRLLVL.

The genes are TRBV28 and TRBJ2-7; TRBD2 matches at 7 bases. Germline assignment: CDR1 MDHEN and CDR2 SYDVKM. CDR3 size: 14 residues. V shed 3 bases, J shed 7 bases, and the junction held 9 bases outside the gene matches. The CDR3 sequence: CASSFLAGITEQYF. The CDR3 DNA sequence: TGTGCCAGCAGTTTTTTAGCGGGTATTACGGAGCAGTACTTC. Using reference TRBV28 and TRBJ2-7 for the parts outside the CDR3, the full variable domain is DVKVTQSSRYLVKRTGEKVFLECVQDMDHENMFWYRQDPGLGLRLIYFSYDVKMKEKGDIPEGYSVSREKKERFSLILESASTNQTSMYLCASSFLAGITEQYFGPGTRLTVT.

J is TRBJ2-5 and V is TRBV11-2; TRBD2 might be the D (7 bases). V lost 5 bases, J lost 5 bases, and 21 bases lay in between. This CDR3 contains 16 residues. Germline CDR1 is SGHAT and CDR2 is FQNNGV. Here the CDR3 DNA reads TGTGCCAGCAGCCCCAACCGCGGGGGCCCGAGGGAGACCCAGTACTTC. Amino acids: CASSPNRGGPRETQYF.

The chain joins TRBV7-2 to TRBJ1-1; D remains ambiguous. With 5 bases removed from V and 1 base from J, the gap between germline ends came to 11 bases. This CDR3 has 14 residues. CDR1 is SGHTA and CDR2 is FQGNSA in the germline V gene. CDR3 sequence (DNA): TGTGCCAGCAGCGCTGCGAGTGGGAACACTGAAGCTTTCTTT. Translated, it gives CASSAASGNTEAFF. Full variable domain (remainder filled in from reference TRBV7-2 and TRBJ1-1): GAGVSQSPSNKVTEKGKDVELRCDPISGHTALYWYRQSLGQGLEFLIYFQGNSAPDKSGLPSDRFSAERTGGSVSTLTIQRTQQEDSAVYLCASSAASGNTEAFFGQGTRLTVV.

The chain has TRBV28 and TRBJ2-7; D is ambiguous. Germline lookup yields CDR1 MDHEN and CDR2 SYDVKM. This CDR3 comprises 16 residues. V was clipped by 3 bases and J by 4 bases, with 19 bases between them. The CDR3 DNA follows: TGTGCCAGCAGTTTGCCCGGCGGATTAGAGCAATACGAGCAGTACTTC. Its translation is CASSLPGGLEQYEQYF. Combining the CDR3 with reference TRBV28 and TRBJ2-7 gives the whole variable domain DVKVTQSSRYLVKRTGEKVFLECVQDMDHENMFWYRQDPGLGLRLIYFSYDVKMKEKGDIPEGYSVSREKKERFSLILESASTNQTSMYLCASSLPGGLEQYEQYFGPGTRLTVT.

Concerning this clone: In the same sample, other DNA sequences code for this CDR3. The chain carries TRBV6-1 and TRBJ2-6, with D possibly matching TRBD1 (6 bases). The CDR3 spans 16 residues. V lost 6 bases to trimming and J lost 0 bases, with 12 bases between them. Per the germline V gene, CDR1 is MNHNS and CDR2 is SASEGT. This chain's CDR3 is CASREQGNSGANVLTF. For the CDR3, the DNA is TGTGCCAGCAGAGAACAGGGAAACTCTGGGGCCAACGTCCTGACTTTC.

V is TRBV10-3 and J is TRBJ2-1, with D maybe TRBD1 (5 bases). This CDR3 spans 16 amino acids. The V and J ends lost 4 bases and 0 bases respectively, with 13 bases between them. The germline gives CDR1 ENHRY, CDR2 SYGVKD. This CDR3 is CAISGARQGSYNEQFF. The DNA of the CDR3 is TGTGCCATCAGTGGAGCTCGTCAGGGCTCCTACAATGAGCAGTTCTTC.

The chain links TRBV2 to TRBJ2-3; D possibly corresponds to TRBD1 (6 bases). The germline gives CDR1 SNHLY, CDR2 FYNNEI. This CDR3 spans 15 amino acids. The V end lost 6 bases, the J end lost 2 bases, and 15 bases lay between the germline ends. The CDR3 nucleotides are TGTGCCAGCAGACACGGGACAAAATACACAGATACGCAGTATTTT. Protein sequence: CASRHGTKYTDTQYF.

This chain uses TRBV4-1 with TRBJ2-1, with D possibly TRBD2 on 5 matching bases. The length of the CDR3 is 15 residues. Trimming cost V 0 bases and J 3 bases, with 9 bases left between them. In germline, CDR1 is MGHRA, CDR2 YSYEKL. CDR3 protein: CASSQDRSGYNEQFF. The CDR3 DNA follows: TGCGCCAGCAGCCAAGATAGAAGCGGCTACAATGAGCAGTTCTTC.

This sequence joins TRBV19 and TRBJ1-1, with TRBD1 as a possible D gene (6 bases). The V gene's germline CDR1 is LNHDA and CDR2 SQIVND (reference sequence). V lost 6 bases, J lost 2 bases, and 10 bases lay in between. The CDR3 covers 13 residues. The CDR3 DNA follows: TGTGCCAGTAGCCCCAGGGGAAACACTGAAGCTTTCTTT. Protein product: CASSPRGNTEAFF.

This sequence joins TRBV7-9 and TRBJ2-7; 8 bases fit TRBD2. Germline CDR1 and CDR2: SEHNR and FQNEAQ (reference sequence). CDR3 length equals 18 residues. V shed 4 bases, J shed 6 bases, and the junction held 20 bases outside the gene matches. The CDR3 nucleotides read TGTGCCAGCAGCTCCGAACGACGTGGCGGGAGGAGTGTCCGCGAGCAGTACTTC. Protein product: CASSSERRGGRSVREQYF. The full variable domain, in which reference TRBV7-9 and TRBJ2-7 provide the parts outside the CDR3, is DTGVSQNPRHKITKRGQNVTFRCDPISEHNRLYWYRQTLGQGPEFLTYFQNEAQLEKSRLLSDRFSAERPKGSFSTLEIQRTEQGDSAMYLCASSSERRGGRSVREQYFGPGTRLTVT.

The chain links TRBV6-4 to TRBJ1-2, with 9 positions matching TRBD1. Unmatched junction bases numbered 9, after V lost 6 bases and J lost 4 bases. The CDR3 has 15 amino acids. Per the germline V gene, CDR1 is MRHNA and CDR2 is SNTAGT. The CDR3 DNA is TGTGCCAGCAGCCGGGACAGGGAAATGGGCTATGGCTACACCTTC. It encodes CASSRDREMGYGYTF.